Listed below are T cell receptor beta chains from one sample, sequenced in a study of OX40 agonist ivuxolimab in advanced cancers. Sequencing used immunoSEQ multiplex PCR; TCRdb keeps in-frame clones, though not all of them. Of approximately 66,000 clones detected, roughly 88% appear once; the ten largest clones hold 0.45% to 0.65%. Sample: CD4+ or CD8+ T cells sorted from blood, taken in a trial of the OX40 agonist ivuxolimab. The receptors come from an adult with an advanced solid tumor such as melanoma, head and neck, liver or kidney cancer. The conserved cysteine and the conserved F or W are not part of the CDR3 here. Fields, in order: CDR3 length, V gene, CDR3 protein.

12 | TRBV5-4 | ASSLSSGGLGAF
12 | TRBV9 | ASSVRGFDEKLF
12 | TRBV19 | ASAPGYSGYGYT
11 | TRBV5-1 | ASMAGGKGEQF
10 | TRBV30 | AWSLRDTEAF
12 | TRBV7-3 | ASSLDRESYGYT
11 | TRBV11-3 | ASSTGVGYEQY
12 | TRBV7-9 | ASSLERSYNEQF
12 | TRBV5-5 | ASSRTEGTETQY
14 | TRBV7-2 | ASSPRSGTTYNEQF